A selection of T cell receptor beta chains follows, all from one sample in a study of cytomegalovirus exposure and HLA in healthy donors. TCRdb keeps only in-frame clones here, not all; method: immunoSEQ multiplex PCR. The sample includes some 140,000 clones, roughly 79% of them seen just once. The sample consisted of PBMCs. The receptors were gathered from a woman between 18 and 29 years old in good health and CMV-seronegative. CDR3s include the opening cysteine and the closing phenylalanine or tryptophan. Fields, in order: D gene, J gene, clone size, V gene, CDR3 protein, CDR3 DNA. The D gene is left open where the match is weak. Clone size appears in some rows only: once, few, many, or a class for an expanded clone.

>.|TRBJ2-1|few|TRBV27
CASSGLTGYNEQFF
TGTGCCAGCAGTGGTCTTACTGGTTACAATGAGCAGTTCTTC
>TRBD1|TRBJ2-7|.|TRBV27
CASSFMTGYEQYF
TGTGCCAGCAGTTTCATGACAGGGTACGAGCAGTACTTC
>TRBD1|TRBJ1-5|.|TRBV10-3
CAISIQGAGQPQHF
TGTGCCATCAGTATACAGGGGGCAGGTCAGCCCCAGCATTTT
>TRBD1|TRBJ1-5|.|TRBV4-2
CASSQEDRVPNQPQHF
TGTGCCAGCAGCCAAGAGGACAGGGTCCCCAATCAGCCCCAGCATTTT
>TRBD1|TRBJ2-7|.|TRBV2
CASRVGQVKDEQYF
TGTGCCAGCAGGGTGGGACAGGTTAAAGACGAGCAGTACTTC
>.|TRBJ2-1|.|TRBV15
CATSREREHEQFF
TGTGCCACCAGCAGAGAAAGGGAGCATGAGCAGTTCTTC
>.|TRBJ2-7|.|TRBV2
CASSRLSSRGEQYF
TGTGCCAGCAGTCGACTATCTTCCCGGGGCGAGCAGTACTTC
>TRBD1|TRBJ1-1|.|TRBV5-4
CASSQEGAFEAFF
TGTGCCAGCAGCCAAGAGGGGGCTTTTGAAGCTTTCTTT
>.|TRBJ2-6|.|TRBV4-2
CASSLTGIRSGANVLTF
TGTGCCAGCAGCCTGACAGGTATTCGGTCTGGGGCCAACGTCCTGACTTTC
>.|TRBJ1-5|.|TRBV5-1
CASSPKDSSVRYLPQHF
TGCGCCAGCAGCCCAAAGGACAGTTCTGTGCGCTATCTGCCCCAGCATTTT
>.|TRBJ2-7|.|TRBV30
CAWSLQIGGEQYF
TGTGCCTGGAGTTTACAGATCGGAGGCGAGCAGTACTTC
>TRBD2|TRBJ2-1|.|TRBV7-9
CASSLRLAGNRGNEQFF
TGTGCCAGCAGCTTACGACTAGCGGGAAATAGGGGAAATGAGCAGTTCTTC
>TRBD1|TRBJ1-1|.|TRBV4-2
CASSYDRGENTEAFF
TGTGCCAGCAGCTACGACAGGGGCGAGAACACTGAAGCTTTCTTT
>TRBD1|TRBJ1-2|few|TRBV29-1
CSVAGQGDRASGYTF
TGCAGCGTTGCGGGACAGGGGGATCGAGCTAGTGGCTACACCTTC
>.|TRBJ1-1|.|TRBV18
CASSPLSDRRGTEAFF
TGTGCCAGCTCACCACTTTCAGACAGGAGAGGCACTGAAGCTTTCTTT
>TRBD1|TRBJ2-3|.|TRBV5-1
CASSAGTASTDTQYF
TGCGCCAGCAGCGCTGGGACAGCTAGCACAGATACGCAGTATTTT
>.|TRBJ2-3|.|TRBV6-6
CASSLTDTQYF
TGTGCCAGCAGTCTCACAGATACGCAGTATTTT
>TRBD2|TRBJ2-3|.|TRBV10-3
CAIRALGGRIGDTQYF
TGTGCCATCAGGGCCTTGGGCGGGAGGATAGGAGATACGCAGTATTTT
>.|TRBJ1-1|.|TRBV10-2
CASSPQTRDTEAFF
TGCGCCAGCAGTCCACAGACCAGGGACACTGAAGCTTTCTTT
>.|TRBJ2-7|once|TRBV2
CASSASGFPYEQYF
TGTGCCAGCAGCGCAAGCGGGTTTCCCTACGAGCAGTACTTC
>.|TRBJ1-2|.|TRBV19
CASSILAGDDYGYTF
TGTGCCAGTAGTATTTTGGCAGGGGATGACTATGGCTACACCTTC
>.|TRBJ1-4|once|TRBV5-6
CASSSSVNEKLFF
TGTGCCAGCAGCTCTTCGGTTAATGAAAAACTGTTTTTT
>TRBD1|TRBJ1-1|.|TRBV30
CAWTQPVRDRGILRTEAFF
TGTGCCTGGACCCAGCCTGTCCGGGACAGGGGAATTTTGCGCACTGAAGCTTTCTTT
>.|TRBJ1-3|.|TRBV5-1
CASSRGTAGDTIYF
TGCGCCAGCAGCCGTGGGACGGCAGGGGACACCATATATTTT
>.|TRBJ2-4|.|TRBV18
CASSPSAAAKNIQYF
TGTGCCAGCTCACCATCCGCGGCAGCCAAAAACATTCAGTACTTC
>TRBD2|TRBJ2-1|.|TRBV9
CASSVGGVTSGEQFF
TGTGCCAGCAGCGTGGGAGGCGTGACTAGCGGAGAGCAGTTCTTC
>.|TRBJ1-1|.|TRBV5-1
CASSLSRRTEDGTEAFF
TGCGCCAGCAGCTTAAGTCGGAGGACAGAAGATGGCACTGAAGCTTTCTTT
>.|TRBJ1-2|.|TRBV29-1
CSAENDGTRGPPNYGYTF
TGCAGCGCTGAGAATGATGGGACACGGGGCCCGCCTAACTATGGCTACACCTTC
>TRBD1|TRBJ2-4|.|TRBV5-1
CASSLGLGQRENIQYF
TGCGCCAGCAGCTTGGGATTGGGACAGCGAGAAAACATTCAGTACTTC
>.|TRBJ1-4|few|TRBV6-6
CASSLRQAYQVEKLFF
TGTGCCAGCAGTTTACGACAGGCCTATCAGGTGGAGAAACTGTTTTTT
>.|TRBJ1-1|.|TRBV10-1
CASSERWAGMNTEAFF
TGCGCCAGCAGTGAAAGGTGGGCAGGTATGAACACTGAAGCTTTCTTT
>.|TRBJ2-6|once|TRBV27
CASSSSGANVLTF
TGTGCCAGCAGCTCGTCTGGGGCCAACGTCCTGACTTTC
>.|TRBJ2-3|.|TRBV29-1
CSVGSRDTQYF
TGCAGCGTTGGGTCCCGGGATACGCAGTATTTT
>.|TRBJ1-1|.|TRBV7-2
CASSRTRDSMNTEAFF
TGTGCCAGCAGCCGAACAAGGGACTCCATGAACACTGAAGCTTTCTTT
>.|TRBJ2-1|few|TRBV29-1
CSATGLRNEQFF
TGCAGCGCCACGGGACTTAGGAATGAGCAGTTCTTC
>TRBD2|TRBJ2-1|.|TRBV9
CASAAGAMGFEQFF
TGTGCCAGCGCGGCGGGAGCGATGGGTTTTGAGCAGTTCTTC
>TRBD1|TRBJ2-6|.|TRBV2
CASRKDRGYSGANVLTF
TGTGCCAGCAGAAAGGACAGGGGGTACTCTGGGGCCAACGTCCTGACTTTC
>.|TRBJ2-3|once|TRBV5-6
CASSLRETRTDTQYF
TGTGCCAGCAGCTTGAGGGAGACCCGCACAGATACGCAGTATTTT
>TRBD2|TRBJ2-7|.|TRBV30
CAFGTSGAVYEQYF
TGTGCCTTTGGGACTAGCGGGGCGGTTTACGAGCAGTACTTC